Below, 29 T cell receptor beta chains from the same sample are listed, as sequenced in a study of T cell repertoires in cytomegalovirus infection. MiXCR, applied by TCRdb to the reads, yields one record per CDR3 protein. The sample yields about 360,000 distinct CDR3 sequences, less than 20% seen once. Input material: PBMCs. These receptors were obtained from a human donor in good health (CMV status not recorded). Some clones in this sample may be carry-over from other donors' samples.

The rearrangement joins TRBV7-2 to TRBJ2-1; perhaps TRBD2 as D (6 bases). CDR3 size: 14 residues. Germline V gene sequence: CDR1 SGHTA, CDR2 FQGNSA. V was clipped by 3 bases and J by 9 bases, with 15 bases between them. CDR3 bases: TGTGCCAGCAGCTTCTCCCGGAGGGGTCTTGAGCAGTTCTTC. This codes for CASSFSRRGLEQFF.

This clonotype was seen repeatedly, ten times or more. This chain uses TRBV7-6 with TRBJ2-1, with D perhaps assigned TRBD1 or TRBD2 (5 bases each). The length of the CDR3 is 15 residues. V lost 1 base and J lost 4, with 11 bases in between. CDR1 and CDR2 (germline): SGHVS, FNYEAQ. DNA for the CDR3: TGTGCCAGCAGCTTAGTGGGGGTAAGGTACAATGAGCAGTTCTTC. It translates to CASSLVGVRYNEQFF.

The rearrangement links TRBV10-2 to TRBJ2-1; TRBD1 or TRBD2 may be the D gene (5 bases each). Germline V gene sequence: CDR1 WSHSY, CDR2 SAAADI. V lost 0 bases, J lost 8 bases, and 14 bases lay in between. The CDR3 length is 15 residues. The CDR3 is CASSESGPLPHEQFF. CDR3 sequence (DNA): TGCGCCAGCAGTGAGTCGGGACCCCTCCCCCATGAGCAGTTCTTC.

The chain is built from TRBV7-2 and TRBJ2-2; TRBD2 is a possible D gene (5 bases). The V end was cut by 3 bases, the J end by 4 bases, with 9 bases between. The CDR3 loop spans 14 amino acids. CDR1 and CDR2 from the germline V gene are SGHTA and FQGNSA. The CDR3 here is CASSFRSGTGELFF. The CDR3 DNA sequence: TGTGCCAGCAGCTTCCGGAGCGGCACCGGGGAGCTGTTTTTT.

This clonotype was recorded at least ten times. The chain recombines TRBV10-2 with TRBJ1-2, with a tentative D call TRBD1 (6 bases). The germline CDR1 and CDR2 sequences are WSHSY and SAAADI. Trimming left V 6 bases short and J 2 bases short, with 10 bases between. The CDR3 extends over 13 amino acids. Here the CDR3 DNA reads TGCGCCAGCAGCAATACAGGGAACTATGGCTACACCTTC. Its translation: CASSNTGNYGYTF.

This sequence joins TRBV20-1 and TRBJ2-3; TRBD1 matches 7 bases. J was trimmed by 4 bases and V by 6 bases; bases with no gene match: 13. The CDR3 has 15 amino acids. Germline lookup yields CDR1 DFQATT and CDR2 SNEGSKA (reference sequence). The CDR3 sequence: CSAPNPKGAPDTQYF. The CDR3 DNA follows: TGCAGTGCACCAAACCCTAAGGGGGCTCCAGATACGCAGTATTTT.

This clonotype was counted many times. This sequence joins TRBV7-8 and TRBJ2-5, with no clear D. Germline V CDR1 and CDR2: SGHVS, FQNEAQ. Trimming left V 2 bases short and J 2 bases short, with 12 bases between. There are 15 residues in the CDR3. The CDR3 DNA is TGTGCCAGCAGCTTAAGCAGCAGGTTACAAGAGACCCAGTACTTC. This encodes CASSLSSRLQETQYF.

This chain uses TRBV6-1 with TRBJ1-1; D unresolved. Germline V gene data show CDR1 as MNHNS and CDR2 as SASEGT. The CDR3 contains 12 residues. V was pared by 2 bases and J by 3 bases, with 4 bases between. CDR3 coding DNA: TGTGCCAGCAGTGAACCGGACACTGAAGCTTTCTTT. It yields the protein CASSEPDTEAFF.

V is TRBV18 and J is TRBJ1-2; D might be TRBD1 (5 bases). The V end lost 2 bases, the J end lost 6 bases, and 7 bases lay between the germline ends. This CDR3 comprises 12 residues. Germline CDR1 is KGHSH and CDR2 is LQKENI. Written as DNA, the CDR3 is TGTGCCAGCTCACCAGGACAAGATGGCTACACCTTC. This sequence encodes CASSPGQDGYTF.

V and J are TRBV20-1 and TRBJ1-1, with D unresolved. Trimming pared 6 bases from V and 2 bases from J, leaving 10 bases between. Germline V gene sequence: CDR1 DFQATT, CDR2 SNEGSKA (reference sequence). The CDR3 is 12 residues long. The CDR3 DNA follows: TGCAGTGCCCTGGACGGTAACACTGAAGCTTTCTTT. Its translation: CSALDGNTEAFF.

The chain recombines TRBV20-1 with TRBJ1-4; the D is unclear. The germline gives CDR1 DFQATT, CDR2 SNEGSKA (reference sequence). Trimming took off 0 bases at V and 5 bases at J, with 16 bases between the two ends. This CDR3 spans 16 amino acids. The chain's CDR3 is CSARDLGGSVNEKLFF. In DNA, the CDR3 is TGCAGTGCTAGAGACCTGGGAGGGAGTGTGAATGAAAAACTGTTTTTT.

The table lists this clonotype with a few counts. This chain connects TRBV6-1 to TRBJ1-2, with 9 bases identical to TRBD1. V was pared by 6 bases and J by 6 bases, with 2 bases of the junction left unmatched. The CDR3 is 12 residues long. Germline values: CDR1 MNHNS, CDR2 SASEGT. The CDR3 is CASRGQGDGYTF. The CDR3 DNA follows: TGTGCCAGCAGGGGACAGGGTGATGGCTACACCTTC.

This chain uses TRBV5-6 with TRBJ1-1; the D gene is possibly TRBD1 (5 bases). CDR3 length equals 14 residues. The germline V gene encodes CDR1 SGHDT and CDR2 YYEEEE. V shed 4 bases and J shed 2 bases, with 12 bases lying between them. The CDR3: CASSVGATNTEAFF. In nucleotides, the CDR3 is TGTGCCAGCAGCGTCGGGGCTACCAACACTGAAGCTTTCTTT.

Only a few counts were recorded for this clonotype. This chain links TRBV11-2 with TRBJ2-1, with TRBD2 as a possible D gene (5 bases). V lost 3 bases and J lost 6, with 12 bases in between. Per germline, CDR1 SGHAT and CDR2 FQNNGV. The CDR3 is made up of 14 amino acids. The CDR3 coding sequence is TGTGCCAGCAGCTTCCTCACTAGGGCCAATGAGCAGTTCTTC. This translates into CASSFLTRANEQFF. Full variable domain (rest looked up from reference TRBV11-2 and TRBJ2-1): EAGVAQSPRYKIIEKRQSVAFWCNPISGHATLYWYQQILGQGPKLLIQFQNNGVVDDSQLPKDRFSAERLKGVDSTLKIQPAKLEDSAVYLCASSFLTRANEQFFGPGTRLTVL.

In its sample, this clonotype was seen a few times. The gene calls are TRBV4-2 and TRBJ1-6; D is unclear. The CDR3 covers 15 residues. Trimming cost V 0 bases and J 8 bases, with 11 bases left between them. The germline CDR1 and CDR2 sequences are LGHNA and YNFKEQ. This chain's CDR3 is CASSQEGVGHSPLHF. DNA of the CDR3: TGTGCCAGCAGCCAAGAAGGAGTAGGGCATTCACCCCTCCACTTT.

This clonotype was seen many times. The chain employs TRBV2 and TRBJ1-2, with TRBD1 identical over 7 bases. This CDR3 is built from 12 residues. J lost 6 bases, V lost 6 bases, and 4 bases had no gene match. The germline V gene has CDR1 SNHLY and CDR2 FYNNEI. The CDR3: CASRETGNGYTF. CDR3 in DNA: TGTGCCAGCAGGGAGACAGGGAATGGCTACACCTTC. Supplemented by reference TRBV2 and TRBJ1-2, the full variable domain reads EPEVTQTPSHQVTQMGQEVILRCVPISNHLYFYWYRQILGQKVEFLVSFYNNEISEKSEIFDDQFSVERPDGSNFTLKIRSTKLEDSAMYFCASRETGNGYTFGSGTRLTVV.

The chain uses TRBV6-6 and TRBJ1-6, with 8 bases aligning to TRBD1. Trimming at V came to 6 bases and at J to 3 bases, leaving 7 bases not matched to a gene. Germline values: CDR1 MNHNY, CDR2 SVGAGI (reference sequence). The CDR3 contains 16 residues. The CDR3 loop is CASREQGGIYNSPLHF. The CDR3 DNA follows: TGTGCCAGCAGGGAACAGGGGGGCATCTATAATTCACCCCTCCACTTT.

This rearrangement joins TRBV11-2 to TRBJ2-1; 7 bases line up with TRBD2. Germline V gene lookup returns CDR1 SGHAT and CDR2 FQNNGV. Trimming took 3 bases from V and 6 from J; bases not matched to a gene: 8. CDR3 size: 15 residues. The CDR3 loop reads CASSFVAGVGNEQFF. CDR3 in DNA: TGTGCCAGCAGCTTTGTTGCGGGAGTAGGCAATGAGCAGTTCTTC.

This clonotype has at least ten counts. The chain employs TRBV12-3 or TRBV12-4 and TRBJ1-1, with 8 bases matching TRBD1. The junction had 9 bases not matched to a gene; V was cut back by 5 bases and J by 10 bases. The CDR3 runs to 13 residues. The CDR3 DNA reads TGTGCCAGCAGTGGACAGGGTCAGGATCGAGCTTTCTTT. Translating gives CASSGQGQDRAFF.

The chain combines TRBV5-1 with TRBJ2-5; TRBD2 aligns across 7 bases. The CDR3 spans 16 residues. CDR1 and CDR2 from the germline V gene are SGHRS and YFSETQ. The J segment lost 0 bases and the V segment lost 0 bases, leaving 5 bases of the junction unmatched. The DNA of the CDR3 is TGCGCCAGCAGCTTGGTCAGCGGGGCAGACCAAGAGACCCAGTACTTC. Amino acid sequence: CASSLVSGADQETQYF.

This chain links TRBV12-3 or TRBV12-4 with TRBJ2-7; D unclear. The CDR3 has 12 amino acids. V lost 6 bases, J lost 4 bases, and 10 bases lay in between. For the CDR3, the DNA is TGTGCCAGCAGCCAAGTGGTATACGAGCAGTACTTC. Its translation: CASSQVVYEQYF.

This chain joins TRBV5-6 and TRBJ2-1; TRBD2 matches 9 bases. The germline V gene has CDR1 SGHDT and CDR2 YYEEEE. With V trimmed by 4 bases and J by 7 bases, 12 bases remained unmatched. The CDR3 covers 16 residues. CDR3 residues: CASSPNSGSRWNEQFF. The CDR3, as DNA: TGTGCCAGCAGCCCGAATAGCGGGAGTCGGTGGAATGAGCAGTTCTTC.

CDR3 region: CASSVEGAHRGELFF. The CDR3, as DNA: TGTGCCAGCAGCGTAGAAGGGGCCCACAGGGGCGAGCTGTTTTTT. This chain uses TRBV9 with TRBJ2-2, with 7 bases fitting TRBD1. CDR1 and CDR2 from the germline V gene are SGDLS and YYNGEE. V was pared by 0 bases and J by 11 bases, with 10 bases of the junction left unmatched. This CDR3 comprises 15 residues.

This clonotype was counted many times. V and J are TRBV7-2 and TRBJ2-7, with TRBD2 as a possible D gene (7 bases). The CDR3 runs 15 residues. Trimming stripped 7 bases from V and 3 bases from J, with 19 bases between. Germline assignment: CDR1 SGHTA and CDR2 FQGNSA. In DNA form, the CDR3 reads TGTGCCAGCACTCTGGGGGGGCTTGGGGGCTACGAGCAGTACTTC. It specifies CASTLGGLGGYEQYF.

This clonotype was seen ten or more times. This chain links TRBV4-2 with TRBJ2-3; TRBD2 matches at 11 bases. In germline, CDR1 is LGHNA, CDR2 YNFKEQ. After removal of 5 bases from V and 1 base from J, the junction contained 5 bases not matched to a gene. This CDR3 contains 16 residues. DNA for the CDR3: TGTGCCAGCAGCGACTTAGCGGGGGGGGGCACAGATACGCAGTATTTT. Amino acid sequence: CASSDLAGGGTDTQYF.

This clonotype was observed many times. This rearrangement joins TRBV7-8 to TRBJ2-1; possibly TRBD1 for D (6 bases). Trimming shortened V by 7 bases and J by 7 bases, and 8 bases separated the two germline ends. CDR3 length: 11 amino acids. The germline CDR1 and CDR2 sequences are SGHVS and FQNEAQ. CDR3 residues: CASTTGNEQFF. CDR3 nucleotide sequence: TGTGCCAGCACAACAGGGAATGAGCAGTTCTTC.

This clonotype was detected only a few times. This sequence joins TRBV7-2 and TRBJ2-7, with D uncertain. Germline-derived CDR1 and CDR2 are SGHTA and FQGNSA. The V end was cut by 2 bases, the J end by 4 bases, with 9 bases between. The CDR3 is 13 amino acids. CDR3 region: CASSLNNQYEQYF. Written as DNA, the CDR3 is TGTGCCAGCAGCTTAAACAACCAATACGAGCAGTACTTC. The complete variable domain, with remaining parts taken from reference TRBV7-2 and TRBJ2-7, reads GAGVSQSPSNKVTEKGKDVELRCDPISGHTALYWYRQSLGQGLEFLIYFQGNSAPDKSGLPSDRFSAERTGGSVSTLTIQRTQQEDSAVYLCASSLNNQYEQYFGPGTRLTVT.

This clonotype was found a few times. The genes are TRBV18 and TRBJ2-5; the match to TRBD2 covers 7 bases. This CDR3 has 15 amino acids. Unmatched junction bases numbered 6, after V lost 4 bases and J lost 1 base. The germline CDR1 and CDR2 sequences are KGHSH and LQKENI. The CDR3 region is CASSRVAGIQETQYF. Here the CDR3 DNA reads TGTGCCAGCTCACGAGTAGCGGGTATCCAAGAGACCCAGTACTTC.

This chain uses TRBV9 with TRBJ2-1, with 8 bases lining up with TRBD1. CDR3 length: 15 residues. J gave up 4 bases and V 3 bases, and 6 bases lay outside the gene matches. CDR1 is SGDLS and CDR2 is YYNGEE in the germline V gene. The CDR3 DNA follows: TGTGCCAGCAGCGGTACCGGGACAGGATACAATGAGCAGTTCTTC. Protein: CASSGTGTGYNEQFF.